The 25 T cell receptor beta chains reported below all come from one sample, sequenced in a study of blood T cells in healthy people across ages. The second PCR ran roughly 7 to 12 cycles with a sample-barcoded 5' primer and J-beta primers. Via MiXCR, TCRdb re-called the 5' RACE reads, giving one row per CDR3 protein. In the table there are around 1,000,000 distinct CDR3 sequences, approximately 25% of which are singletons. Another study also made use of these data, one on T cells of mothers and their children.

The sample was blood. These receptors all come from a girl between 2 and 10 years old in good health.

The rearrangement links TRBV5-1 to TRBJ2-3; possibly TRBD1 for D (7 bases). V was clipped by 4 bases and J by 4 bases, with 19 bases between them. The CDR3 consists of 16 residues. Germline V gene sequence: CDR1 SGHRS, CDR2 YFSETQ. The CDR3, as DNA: TGCGCCAGCAGCCGGGGGACAGAGCCGGTTGCAGATACGCAGTATTTT. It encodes CASSRGTEPVADTQYF. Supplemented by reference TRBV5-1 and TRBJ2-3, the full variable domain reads KAGVTQTPRYLIKTRGQQVTLSCSPISGHRSVSWYQQTPGQGLQFLFEYFSETQRNKGNFPGRFSGRQFSNSRSEMNVSTLELGDSALYLCASSRGTEPVADTQYFGPGTRLTVL.

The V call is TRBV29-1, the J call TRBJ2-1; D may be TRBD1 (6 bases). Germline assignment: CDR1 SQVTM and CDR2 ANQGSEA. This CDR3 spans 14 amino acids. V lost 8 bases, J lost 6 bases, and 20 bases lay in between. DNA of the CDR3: TGCAGCTTCTTCAGGGGTTTCCCGTTCAATGAGCAGTTCTTC. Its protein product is CSFFRGFPFNEQFF.

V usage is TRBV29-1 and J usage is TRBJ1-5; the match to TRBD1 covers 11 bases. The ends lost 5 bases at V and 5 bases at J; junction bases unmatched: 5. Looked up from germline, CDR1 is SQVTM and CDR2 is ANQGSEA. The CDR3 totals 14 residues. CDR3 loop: CSVYGTGGDQPQHF. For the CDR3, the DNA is TGCAGCGTTTACGGGACAGGGGGAGATCAGCCCCAGCATTTT. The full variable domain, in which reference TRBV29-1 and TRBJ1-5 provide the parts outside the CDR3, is SAVISQKPSRDICQRGTSLTIQCQVDSQVTMMFWYRQQPGQSLTLIATANQGSEATYESGFVIDKFPISRPNLTFSTLTVSNMSPEDSSIYLCSVYGTGGDQPQHFGDGTRLSIL.

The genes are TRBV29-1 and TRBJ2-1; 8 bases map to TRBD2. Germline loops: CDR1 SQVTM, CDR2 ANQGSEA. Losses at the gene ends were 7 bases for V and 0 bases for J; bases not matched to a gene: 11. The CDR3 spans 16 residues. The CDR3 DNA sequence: TGCAGCGGTAATAGCGGGAAGTATGGCTCCTACAATGAGCAGTTCTTC. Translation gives CSGNSGKYGSYNEQFF.

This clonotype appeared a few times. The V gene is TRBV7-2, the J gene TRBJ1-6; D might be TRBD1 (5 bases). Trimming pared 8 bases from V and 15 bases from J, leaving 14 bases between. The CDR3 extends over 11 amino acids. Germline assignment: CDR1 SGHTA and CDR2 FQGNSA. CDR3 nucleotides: TGTGCCAGCCGCCGCGGGGCCGACCTCCACTTT. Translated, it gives CASRRGADLHF.

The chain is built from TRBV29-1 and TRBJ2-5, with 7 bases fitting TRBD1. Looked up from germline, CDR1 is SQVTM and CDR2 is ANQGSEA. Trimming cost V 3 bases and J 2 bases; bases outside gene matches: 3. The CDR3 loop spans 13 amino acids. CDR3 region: CSVDQGVQETQYF. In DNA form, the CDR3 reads TGCAGCGTTGATCAGGGGGTTCAAGAGACCCAGTACTTC.

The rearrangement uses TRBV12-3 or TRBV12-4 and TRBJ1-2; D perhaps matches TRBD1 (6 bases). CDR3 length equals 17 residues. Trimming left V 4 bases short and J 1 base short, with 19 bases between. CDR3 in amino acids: CASSSTMTGVHNYGYTF. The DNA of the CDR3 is TGTGCCAGCAGTTCGACAATGACAGGAGTCCATAACTATGGCTACACCTTC.

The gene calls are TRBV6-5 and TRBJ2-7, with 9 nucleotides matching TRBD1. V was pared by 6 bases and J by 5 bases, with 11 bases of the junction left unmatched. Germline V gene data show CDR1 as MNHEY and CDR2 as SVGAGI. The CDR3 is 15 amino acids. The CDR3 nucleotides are TGTGCCAGCAGAGCACCGGGACAGGGAGTAAACGAGCAGTACTTC. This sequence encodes CASRAPGQGVNEQYF.

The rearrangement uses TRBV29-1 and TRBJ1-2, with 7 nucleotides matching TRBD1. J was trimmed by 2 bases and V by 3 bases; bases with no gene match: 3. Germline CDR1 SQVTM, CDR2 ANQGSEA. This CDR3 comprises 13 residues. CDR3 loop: CSVEEGANYGYTF. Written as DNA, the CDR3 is TGCAGCGTTGAGGAGGGGGCCAACTATGGCTACACCTTC.

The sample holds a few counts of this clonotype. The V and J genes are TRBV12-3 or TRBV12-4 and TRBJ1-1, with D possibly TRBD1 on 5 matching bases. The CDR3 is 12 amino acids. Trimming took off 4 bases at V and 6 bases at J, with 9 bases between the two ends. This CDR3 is CASSSLTAEAFF. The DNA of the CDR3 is TGTGCCAGCAGTTCTTTGACAGCTGAAGCTTTCTTT.

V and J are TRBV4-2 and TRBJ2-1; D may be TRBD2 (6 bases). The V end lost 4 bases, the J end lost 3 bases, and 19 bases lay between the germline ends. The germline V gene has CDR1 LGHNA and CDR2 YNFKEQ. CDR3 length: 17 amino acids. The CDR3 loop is CASSLSPGTGGYNEQFF. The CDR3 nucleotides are TGTGCCAGCAGCCTCAGTCCCGGGACTGGCGGCTACAATGAGCAGTTCTTC.

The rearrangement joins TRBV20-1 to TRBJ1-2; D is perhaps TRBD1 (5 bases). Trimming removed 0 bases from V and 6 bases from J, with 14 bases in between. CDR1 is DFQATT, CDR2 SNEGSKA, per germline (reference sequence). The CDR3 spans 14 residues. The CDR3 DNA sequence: TGCAGTGCTAGAGATGGGGGAGTATCGAATGGCTACACCTTC. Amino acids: CSARDGGVSNGYTF.

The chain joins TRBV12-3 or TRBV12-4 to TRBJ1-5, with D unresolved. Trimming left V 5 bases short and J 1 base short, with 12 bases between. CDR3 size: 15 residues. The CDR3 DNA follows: TGTGCCAGCAGTCTTGACCTCGCGAGCAATCAGCCCCAGCATTTT. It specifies CASSLDLASNQPQHF.

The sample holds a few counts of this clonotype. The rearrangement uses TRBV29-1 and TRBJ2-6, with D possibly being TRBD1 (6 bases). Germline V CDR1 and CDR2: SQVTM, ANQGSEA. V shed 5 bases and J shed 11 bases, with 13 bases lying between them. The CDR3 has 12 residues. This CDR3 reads CSVRRRGDVLTF. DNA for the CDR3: TGCAGCGTTCGGCGCAGGGGTGACGTCCTGACTTTC. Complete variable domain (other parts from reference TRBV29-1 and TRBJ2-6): SAVISQKPSRDICQRGTSLTIQCQVDSQVTMMFWYRQQPGQSLTLIATANQGSEATYESGFVIDKFPISRPNLTFSTLTVSNMSPEDSSIYLCSVRRRGDVLTFGAGSRLTVL.

CDR3 sequence (DNA): TGTGCCAGCAGCTTGAACAGAAAACAGGGGTCAGAGACCCAGTACTTC. Translating it yields CASSLNRKQGSETQYF. The rearrangement links TRBV7-2 to TRBJ2-5, with 7 bases identical to TRBD1. Germline lookup yields CDR1 SGHTA and CDR2 FQGNSA. This CDR3 contains 16 residues. V dropped 3 bases and J dropped 4; count of bases not matched to a gene: 11.

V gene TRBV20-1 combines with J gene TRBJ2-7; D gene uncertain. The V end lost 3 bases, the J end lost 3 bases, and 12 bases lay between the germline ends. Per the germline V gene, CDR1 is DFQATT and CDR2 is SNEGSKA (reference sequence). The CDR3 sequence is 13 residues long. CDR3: CSAREQPNYEQYF. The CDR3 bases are TGCAGTGCTAGGGAACAGCCAAACTACGAGCAGTACTTC.

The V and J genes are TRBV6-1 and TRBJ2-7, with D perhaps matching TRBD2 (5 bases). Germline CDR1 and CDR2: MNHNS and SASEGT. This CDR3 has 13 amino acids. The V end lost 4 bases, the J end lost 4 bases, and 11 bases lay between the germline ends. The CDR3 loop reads CASSVGWEYEQYF. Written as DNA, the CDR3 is TGTGCCAGCAGTGTCGGGTGGGAGTACGAGCAGTACTTC.

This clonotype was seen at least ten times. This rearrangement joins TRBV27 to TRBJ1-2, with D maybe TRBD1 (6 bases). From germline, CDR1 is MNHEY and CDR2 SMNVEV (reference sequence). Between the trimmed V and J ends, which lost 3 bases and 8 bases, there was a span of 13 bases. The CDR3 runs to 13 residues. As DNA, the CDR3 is TGTGCCAGCAGTTTTGCTGGGGGCCACGGCTACACCTTC. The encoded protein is CASSFAGGHGYTF.

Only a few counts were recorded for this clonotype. In DNA form, the CDR3 reads TGTGCCACCAGTGACCCTGGACACCCCTACGAGCAGTACTTC. This sequence encodes CATSDPGHPYEQYF. This chain joins TRBV24-1 and TRBJ2-7, with TRBD1 as a possible D gene (5 bases). The CDR3 is made up of 14 amino acids. Per germline, CDR1 KGHDR and CDR2 SFDVKD. The V and J ends lost 4 bases and 2 bases respectively, with 11 bases between them.

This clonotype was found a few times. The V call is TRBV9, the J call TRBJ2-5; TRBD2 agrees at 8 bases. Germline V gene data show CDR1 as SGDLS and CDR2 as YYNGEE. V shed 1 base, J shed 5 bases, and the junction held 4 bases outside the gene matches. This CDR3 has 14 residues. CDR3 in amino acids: CASSVTSGAETQYF. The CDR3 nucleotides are TGTGCCAGCAGCGTAACTAGCGGTGCGGAGACCCAGTACTTC. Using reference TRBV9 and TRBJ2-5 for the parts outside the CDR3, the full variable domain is DSGVTQTPKHLITATGQRVTLRCSPRSGDLSVYWYQQSLDQGLQFLIQYYNGEERAKGNILERFSAQQFPDLHSELNLSSLELGDSALYFCASSVTSGAETQYFGPGTRLLVL.

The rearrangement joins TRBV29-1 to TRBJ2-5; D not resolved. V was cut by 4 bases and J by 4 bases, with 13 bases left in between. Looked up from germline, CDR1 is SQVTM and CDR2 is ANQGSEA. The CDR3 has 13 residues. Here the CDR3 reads CSVVWQILETQYF. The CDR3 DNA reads TGCAGCGTTGTGTGGCAGATACTAGAGACCCAGTACTTC.

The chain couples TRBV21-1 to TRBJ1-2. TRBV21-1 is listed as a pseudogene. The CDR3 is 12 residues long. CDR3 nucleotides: TGTGCCAGCAGCAAAGAGACCTATGGCTACACCTTC. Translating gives CASSKETYGYTF.

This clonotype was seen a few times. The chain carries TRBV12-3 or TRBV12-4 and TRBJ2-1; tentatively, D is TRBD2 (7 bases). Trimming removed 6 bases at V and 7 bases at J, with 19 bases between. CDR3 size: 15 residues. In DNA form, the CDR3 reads TGTGCCAGCAGGCCTGGGGGGGCGAGGGGGAATGAGCAGTTCTTC. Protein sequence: CASRPGGARGNEQFF.

In DNA form, the CDR3 reads TGTGCCAGCAGGGTAGGGACTAGCGTTGAGCAGTTCTTC. Amino acid sequence: CASRVGTSVEQFF. The rearrangement joins TRBV6-1 to TRBJ2-5; 10 bases line up with TRBD2. The J call may be in error: the DNA end matches TRBJ2-1 better. CDR1 and CDR2 (germline): MNHNS, SASEGT. This CDR3 spans 13 amino acids.

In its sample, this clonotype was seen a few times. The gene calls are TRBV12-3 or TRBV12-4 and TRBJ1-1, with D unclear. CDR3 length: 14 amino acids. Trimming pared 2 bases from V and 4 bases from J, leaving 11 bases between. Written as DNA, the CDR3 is TGTGCCAGCAGTTTATTAATGCCGGCCACTGAAGCTTTCTTT. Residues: CASSLLMPATEAFF.